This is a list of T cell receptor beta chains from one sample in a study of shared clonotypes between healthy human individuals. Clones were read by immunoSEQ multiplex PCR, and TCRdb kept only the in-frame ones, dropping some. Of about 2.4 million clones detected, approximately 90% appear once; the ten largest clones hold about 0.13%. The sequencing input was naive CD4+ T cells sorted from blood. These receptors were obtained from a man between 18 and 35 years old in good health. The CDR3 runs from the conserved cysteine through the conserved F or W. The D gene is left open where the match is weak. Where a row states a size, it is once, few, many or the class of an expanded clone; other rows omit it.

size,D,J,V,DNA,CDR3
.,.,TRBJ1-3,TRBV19,TGTGCCAGTAGTATTGAAGGCAGCATCTCTGGAAACACCATATATTTT,CASSIEGSISGNTIYF
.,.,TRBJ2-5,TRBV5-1,TGCGCCAGCAGCTTGGCCTTCCAGGACAGCCTCCCGTACTTC,CASSLAFQDSLPYF
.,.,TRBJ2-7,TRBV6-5,TGTGCCAGCAGTTACGCTGTCGGGAGTACCTACGAGCAGTACTTC,CASSYAVGSTYEQYF
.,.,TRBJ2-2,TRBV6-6,TGTGCCAGCAAAAACACCGGGGAGCTGTTTTTT,CASKNTGELFF
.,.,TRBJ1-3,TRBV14,TGTGCCAGCAGCCAAAGGTACTGGGCTGGAAACACCATATATTTT,CASSQRYWAGNTIYF
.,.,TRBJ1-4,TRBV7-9,TGTGCCAGCAGCTTCGAAGAACTGTTTTTT,CASSFEELFF
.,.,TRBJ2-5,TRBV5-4,TGTGCCAGCAGCTTGGTTGCGGGGGAGACCCAGTACTTC,CASSLVAGETQYF
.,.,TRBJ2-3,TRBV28,TGTGCCAGCAGTTCCCCCGGCGGGGCAAGCACAGATACGCAGTATTTT,CASSSPGGASTDTQYF
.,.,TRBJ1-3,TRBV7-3,TGTGCCAGCAGCTCGGGACCGAACTCTGGAAACACCATATATTTT,CASSSGPNSGNTIYF
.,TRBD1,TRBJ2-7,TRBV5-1,TGCGCCAGCAGAGCAGGACAGGGGGCCGAGCAGTACTTC,CASRAGQGAEQYF
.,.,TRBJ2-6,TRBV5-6,TGTGCCAGCAGCCTGTTTGGAGTTTCTGGGGCCAACGTCCTGACTTTC,CASSLFGVSGANVLTF
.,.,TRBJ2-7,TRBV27,TGTGCCAGCAGTTTATCTTCGAGTAGTACCTACGAGCAGTACTTC,CASSLSSSSTYEQYF
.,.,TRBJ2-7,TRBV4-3,TGCGCCAGCAGCCAAGATCAAGGGGCGAACTACGAGCAGTACTTC,CASSQDQGANYEQYF
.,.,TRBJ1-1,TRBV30,TGTGCCTCGCTGTGGCGCATGAACACTGAAGCTTTCTTT,CASLWRMNTEAFF
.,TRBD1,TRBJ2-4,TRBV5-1,TGCGCCAGCACAGAAGGGGGCCTAGCCAAAAACATTCAGTACTTC,CASTEGGLAKNIQYF
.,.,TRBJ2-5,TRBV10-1,TGCGCCAGCAGTGGGCTCGAGGGAGAGACCCAGTACTTC,CASSGLEGETQYF
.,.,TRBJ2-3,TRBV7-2,TGTGCCAGCAGCTTTATCGCGGGGTACACAGATACGCAGTATTTT,CASSFIAGYTDTQYF
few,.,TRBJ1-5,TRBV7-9,TGTGCCAGCAGCGCTCGAGGGGACCTTAGCAATCAGCCCCAGCATTTT,CASSARGDLSNQPQHF
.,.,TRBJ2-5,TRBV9,TGTGCCAGCAGCGTAGAAGGGAGCCAAGAGACCCAGTACTTC,CASSVEGSQETQYF
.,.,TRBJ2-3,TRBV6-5,TGTGCCAGCAGCCGGGGACTAGATACGCAGTATTTT,CASSRGLDTQYF
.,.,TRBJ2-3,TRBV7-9,TGTGCCAGCAGCTTAGGTTCGGAGGGCTCTAGCACAGATACGCAGTATTTT,CASSLGSEGSSTDTQYF
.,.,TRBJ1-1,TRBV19,TGTGCCAGTAGTAAAAGGGAGAGCACTGAAGCTTTCTTT,CASSKRESTEAFF
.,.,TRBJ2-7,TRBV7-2,TGTGCCAGCAGCCGGCAGGGGGGCCCCTACGAGCAGTACTTC,CASSRQGGPYEQYF
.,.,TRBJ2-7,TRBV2,TGTGCCAGCAGTGAAGCGCGGGTTCAACGGTCCGAGCAGTACTTC,CASSEARVQRSEQYF
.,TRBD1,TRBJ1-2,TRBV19,TGTGCCAGCGGGACAGTTGGGACCTATGGCTACACCTTC,CASGTVGTYGYTF
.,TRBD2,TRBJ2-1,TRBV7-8,TGTGCCAGCAGCTTAGGCACTAGCGGGACCGCCTACAATGAGCAGTTCTTC,CASSLGTSGTAYNEQFF
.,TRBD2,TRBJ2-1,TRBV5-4,TGTGCCAGCAGCGGCGGGACTAGCGGGAGTTATGAGCAGTTCTTC,CASSGGTSGSYEQFF
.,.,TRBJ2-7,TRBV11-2,TGTGCCAGCAGCTTAGATCAGGACAAGAGGTGGGCCTACGAGCAGTACTTC,CASSLDQDKRWAYEQYF
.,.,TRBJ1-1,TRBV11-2,TGTGCCAGCAGCCAGGCAAACACTGAAGCTTTCTTT,CASSQANTEAFF
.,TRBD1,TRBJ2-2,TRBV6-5,TGTGCCAGCAGCAGGGGGCTTAGCGGGGAGCTGTTTTTT,CASSRGLSGELFF